The TCR beta chain under discussion was sequenced for a study of blood T cell repertoires in COVID-19. About the study: In each case, the material was cDNA or gDNA derived from T cells, B-cell-depleted T cells, or PBMCs.

Participants spanned ages roughly 18 to 95 years and resided in about 24 US areas. Donors in Cohort 3 who had recovered were those with two negative PCRs, healthcare professional clearance, or resolution of their symptoms. The CDR3 spans 16 residues. J lost 9 bases, V lost 1 base, and 12 bases had no gene match. Germline CDR1 is SGHRS and CDR2 is YFSETQ. Data came from immunoSEQ multiplex PCR; TCRdb stores just in-frame clones and leaves some out. The sample lists 150,000 to 200,000 clones; 80% to 85% were seen once. This receptor was taken from a woman aged 45-59 years who had recovered from COVID-19. Sequencing was carried out using PBMCs or T cells enriched from blood (not recorded which). V usage is TRBV5-1 and J usage is TRBJ2-1; 8 positions agree with TRBD2. For the CDR3, the DNA is TGCGCCAGCAGCTTGTGGAGCGGGAGTCCAGATTTTGAGCAGTTCTTC. This encodes CASSLWSGSPDFEQFF.